This T cell receptor (beta chain) was identified in a study of blood T cell repertoires in COVID-19. About the research overall: Whether acute or convalescent, the COVID-19 samples came from the United States, Italy and Spain. T cells, B-cell-depleted T cells, or PBMCs provided the cDNA or gDNA that served as material.

Assignment of participants to cohorts was predicated upon participant-reported clinical history. Per the authors' pipeline: From reference gene primer amplification, estimates of nucleated cell counts were derived. Clones were sequenced by immunoSEQ multiplex PCR, and TCRdb holds only the in-frame ones, with some missing. D and trimming were read from the DNA, whereas the V and J calls and clone size are those reported in that table. The repertoire includes fewer than 250,000 clones, about 82% of them detected once, and around 1.9% sits in the top ten. There are 17 residues in the CDR3. The germline CDR1 and CDR2 sequences are MGHRA and YSYEKL. With 0 bases clipped from V and 8 bases from J, the junction kept 5 bases outside the gene matches.

Sample: PBMCs or T cells enriched from blood (not recorded which). The V and J genes are TRBV4-1 and TRBJ2-1; 15 nucleotides match TRBD2. The receptor's source is a woman between 45 and 60 years old who had recovered from COVID-19. The CDR3 nucleotides read TGCGCCAGCAGCCAAGAAGGGACTAGCGGGAGGTTCTATGAGCAGTTCTTC. This codes for CASSQEGTSGRFYEQFF.